This TCR beta chain came from a study of spatial heterogeneity in lung cancer. This sample's time point: sample taken at primary tumor resection. In each case, whole RNA from tumor, nontumor lung or frozen PBMC was sequenced unsorted. Study-wide points: At tumor resection, ubiquitous expanded TCRs were detected in blood more often than later.

TCRdb reanalysed the 5' RACE reads using MiXCR and keeps one entry per CDR3 protein. In the table there are around 45,000 distinct CDR3 sequences, roughly 15% of which are singletons. Details on this clonotype: The antigen is undetermined.

The receptor was isolated from a male donor with early-stage non-small cell lung cancer. The source was PBMCs, collected at surgery.

CDR3 region: CASSQQLVPMGTDTQYF. The CDR3 nucleotides read TGCGCCAGCAGCCAACAACTAGTCCCTATGGGCACAGATACGCAGTATTTT. The rearrangement joins TRBV4-3 to TRBJ2-3; a weak D match, TRBD2 (5 bases). In germline, CDR1 is LGHNA, CDR2 YSLEER. This CDR3 is 17 amino acids long. The V gene lost 2 bases and the J gene lost 1 base, with 16 bases spanning the gap.